The next 22 T cell receptor beta chains were all read from a single sample in a study of T cell clonality in common variable immunodeficiency. Study-level points and caveats: Fewer deletions and N-nucleotide insertions were reportedly seen in common variable immunodeficiency TCR beta sequences.

The protocol was immunoSEQ multiplex PCR, while the TCRdb copy is restricted to in-frame clones and leaves out a portion. The counts give about 34,000 clones, none of them seen only once; around 6.7% is held by the top ten. Antigen specificity for these receptors is unknown. The sample was peripheral blood mononuclear cells. The receptor source for this set is a human donor with common variable immunodeficiency.

On this clone: Read data end 3 residues before the CDR3 end; the end is taken from the germline J gene. The J gene is TRBJ2-5, the V gene TRBV20-1, with 9 bases matching TRBD1. The CDR3 runs to 15 residues. Germline-derived CDR1 and CDR2 are DFQATT and SNEGSKA (reference sequence). Losses at the gene ends were 4 bases for V and 6 bases for J; bases not matched to a gene: 12. The CDR3 bases that were read are TGCAGTGCTACACAGGGGGCGCTTGGCAAGCAGACC. Residues: CSATQGALGKQT. The complete CDR3 protein is CSATQGALGKQTQYF.

This clone showed up just a few times. With the read ending 3 residues before the CDR3 end, the germline J gene is used to fill in that end. The V and J genes are TRBV13 and TRBJ2-7; 10 positions match TRBD2. Germline-derived CDR1 and CDR2 are PRHDT and FYEKMQ (reference sequence). The CDR3 loop spans 15 amino acids. J was trimmed by 0 bases and V by 5 bases; bases with no gene match: 4. The sequenced CDR3 bases are TGTGCCAGCAGCCCAGGACTAGCGGCCTCCTACGAG. This codes for CASSPGLAASYE. The entire CDR3 protein is CASSPGLAASYEQYF.

This clone has ten or more counts. The read ends 3 residues shy of where the CDR3 ends; the end is completed using the germline J gene. This sequence joins TRBV7-3 and TRBJ1-5; TRBD1 is a possible D gene (5 bases). Trimming took off 2 bases at V and 7 bases at J, with 6 bases between the two ends. The CDR3 contains 12 residues. Germline assignment: CDR1 SGHTA and CDR2 FQGTGA. CDR3 in amino acids: CASSLGGQPQHF. The covered CDR3 bases are TGTGCCAGCAGCTTAGGGGGGCAGCCC. The full variable domain, with the rest looked up from reference TRBV7-3 and TRBJ1-5, is GAGVSQTPSNKVTEKGKYVELRCDPISGHTALYWYRQSLGQGPEFLIYFQGTGAADDSGLPNDRFFAVRPEGSVSTLKIQRTERGDSAVYLCASSLGGQPQHFGDGTRLSIL.

For this clone: The read terminates 3 residues before the CDR3 end, so the remaining end is supplied by the germline J gene. The chain carries TRBV20-1 and TRBJ1-5; D is unclear. V was shortened by 3 bases and J by 3 bases, with 12 bases between the two germline ends. The CDR3 covers 14 residues. Germline-derived CDR1 and CDR2 are DFQATT and SNEGSKA (reference sequence). CDR3 protein: CSARADSFNQPQHF. The sequenced part of the CDR3 DNA is TGCAGTGCTAGGGCCGACTCCTTCAATCAGCCC.

A word on this clone: The CDR3 goes on 3 residues after the read ends, and that part is filled in from the germline J gene. J is TRBJ2-1 and V is TRBV20-1, with D perhaps matching TRBD2 (5 bases). Per germline, CDR1 DFQATT and CDR2 SNEGSKA (reference sequence). V lost 0 bases and J 4 bases, leaving 13 bases between the germline ends. This CDR3 spans 15 amino acids. The CDR3 DNA, read in part, is TGCAGTGCTAGAGACCGGAGCGGATCATACAATGAG. Translation gives CSARDRSGSYNE. The whole CDR3 sequence is CSARDRSGSYNEQFF.

As for this clone: Read sequence stops 3 residues before the CDR3 end, and the germline J gene provides the missing end. This chain joins TRBV7-2 and TRBJ2-5; possible D gene TRBD2, 6 bases. CDR3 length equals 13 residues. The germline V gene encodes CDR1 SGHTA and CDR2 FQGNSA. Trimming took off 3 bases at V and 7 bases at J, with 12 bases between the two ends. The CDR3 spells CASSLLAEGTQYF. Incomplete CDR3 DNA: TGTGCCAGCAGCTTGTTAGCGGAGGGGACC.

This clone has at least ten counts. The sequence runs out 3 residues before the end of the CDR3; the remainder is reconstructed from the germline J gene. This chain connects TRBV19 to TRBJ2-1; maybe TRBD2 (6 bases). The CDR3 extends over 14 amino acids. The V gene lost 4 bases and the J gene lost 6 bases, with 13 bases spanning the gap. CDR1 LNHDA and CDR2 SQIVND come from the germline V gene (reference sequence). The CDR3 bases that were read are TGTGCCAGTAGTACAGGAGGGACTCTCAATGAG. It specifies CASSTGGTLNE. The complete CDR3 reads CASSTGGTLNEQFF.

This clone has just a few counts. Read data end 3 residues before the CDR3 end; the end is taken from the germline J gene. The chain carries TRBV7-2 and TRBJ2-1; TRBD2 is a possible D gene (6 bases). Germline V gene lookup returns CDR1 SGHTA and CDR2 FQGNSA. V was shortened by 5 bases and J by 0 bases, with 11 bases between the two germline ends. The CDR3 covers 15 residues. CDR3 region: CASSRGVGSYNEQFF. The covered CDR3 bases are TGTGCCAGCAGCCGCGGGGTAGGCTCCTACAATGAG.

In this sample, this clone turned up a few times. The missing CDR3 end, 3 residues past where the read stops, is filled in from the germline J gene. This rearrangement joins TRBV6-2 or TRBV6-3 to TRBJ1-2; 10 positions match TRBD1. CDR1 and CDR2 from the germline V gene are MNHEY and SVGEGT. V gave up 6 bases and J gave up 6 bases; unmatched junction bases: 7. The CDR3 is 14 residues long. The CDR3 sequence is CASSDWTGGDGYTF. CDR3 DNA (partial): TGTGCCAGCAGCGACTGGACAGGGGGAGATGGC.

Ten or more counts support this clone. The sequence runs out 3 residues before the end of the CDR3; the remainder is reconstructed from the germline J gene. The J gene is TRBJ1-2, the V gene TRBV7-9; D ambiguous. Trimming pared 3 bases from V and 7 bases from J, leaving 12 bases between. The germline V gene has CDR1 SEHNR and CDR2 FQNEAQ (reference sequence). This CDR3 region has 13 residues. The CDR3 sequence: CASSLDRVSGYTF. Incomplete CDR3 DNA: TGTGCCAGCAGCTTGGATCGGGTCAGTGGC. The whole variable domain, filled in from reference TRBV7-9 and TRBJ1-2, reads DTGVSQNPRHKITKRGQNVTFRCDPISEHNRLYWYRQTLGQGPEFLTYFQNEAQLEKSRLLSDRFSAERPKGSFSTLEIQRTEQGDSAMYLCASSLDRVSGYTFGSGTRLTVV.

The CDR3: CASSDGGLETQYF. The CDR3 DNA, read in part, is TGTGCCAGCAGTGATGGGGGACTGGAGACC. The chain carries TRBV2 and TRBJ2-5, with TRBD2 as a possible D gene (6 bases). The read terminates 3 residues ahead of where the CDR3 ends, so the germline J gene completes it. The CDR3 runs to 13 residues. Trimming removed 3 bases from V and 5 bases from J, with 10 bases in between. From germline, CDR1 is SNHLY and CDR2 FYNNEI.

This clone was seen at least ten times. The read terminates 3 residues before the CDR3 end, so the remaining end is supplied by the germline J gene. The chain recombines TRBV7-2 with TRBJ2-7, with 10 nucleotides matching TRBD1. Germline CDR1 reads SGHTA; CDR2 reads FQGNSA. The junction had 10 bases not matched to a gene; V was cut back by 5 bases and J by 6 bases. The length of the CDR3 is 15 residues. The CDR3 DNA, read in part, is TGTGCCAGCAGCCTACCGGACAGGGGGTTTGGCGAG. It yields the protein CASSLPDRGFGE. The full-length CDR3 reads as CASSLPDRGFGEQYF.

Notes on this clone: From the germline J gene comes the end of the CDR3, since the read stops 3 residues before it. The chain employs TRBV5-1 and TRBJ2-4, with 7 bases matching TRBD1. The V gene end was trimmed by 4 bases and the J gene end by 1 base; junction bases not matched to a gene: 8. CDR1 and CDR2 (germline): SGHRS, YFSETQ. The CDR3 length is 16 residues. CDR3 sequence: CASSLFPDRAKNIQYF. The sequenced CDR3 bases are TGCGCCAGCAGCCTGTTTCCGGACAGGGCCAAAAACATT. The entire variable domain, with the rest obtained from reference TRBV5-1 and TRBJ2-4, is as follows: KAGVTQTPRYLIKTRGQQVTLSCSPISGHRSVSWYQQTPGQGLQFLFEYFSETQRNKGNFPGRFSGRQFSNSRSEMNVSTLELGDSALYLCASSLFPDRAKNIQYFGAGTRLSVL.

This clone was detected only a few times. The read terminates 3 residues before the CDR3 end, so the remaining end is supplied by the germline J gene. The chain couples TRBV11-2 to TRBJ2-5, with TRBD2 matching over 12 bases. The trim removed 4 bases at V and 3 bases at J, leaving 3 bases unmatched. Germline V gene sequence: CDR1 SGHAT, CDR2 FQNNGV. The length of the CDR3 is 15 residues. The CDR3 here is CASSSASGREETQYF. The sequenced part of the CDR3 DNA is TGTGCCAGCAGCTCGGCTAGCGGGAGGGAAGAGACC.

This clone was counted between two and nine times. The read ends 3 residues shy of where the CDR3 ends; the end is completed using the germline J gene. The gene calls are TRBV2 and TRBJ2-3; D uncertain. This CDR3 comprises 14 residues. V was cut by 5 bases and J by 6 bases, with 15 bases left in between. Per the germline V gene, CDR1 is SNHLY and CDR2 is FYNNEI. The CDR3 region is CASSYSTSSDTQYF. The covered CDR3 bases are TGTGCCAGCAGTTACTCGACATCGTCCGATACG.

Ten or more counts support this clone. The CDR3 reads CSASGQSKEPQHF. The DNA read from the CDR3 is TGCAGTGCTAGTGGACAGTCCAAGGAACCC. The V gene is TRBV20-1, the J gene TRBJ1-5; D possibly corresponds to TRBD1 (6 bases). The CDR3 end falls 3 residues outside the read, so it is completed with the germline J gene. CDR1 and CDR2 from the germline V gene are DFQATT and SNEGSKA (reference sequence). The CDR3 spans 13 residues.

Ten or more counts support this clone. The read terminates 3 residues ahead of where the CDR3 ends, so the germline J gene completes it. V is TRBV28 and J is TRBJ2-7, with TRBD2 as a possible D gene (6 bases). V was clipped by 4 bases and J by 6 bases, with 13 bases between them. The CDR3 totals 13 residues. CDR1 and CDR2 from the germline V gene are MDHEN and SYDVKM. Incomplete CDR3 DNA: TGTGCCAGCAGTTGGGGCGGGGTTGGCGAG. Translating gives CASSWGGVGE. The whole CDR3 sequence reads CASSWGGVGEQYF.

This clone has a handful of counts. The CDR3 extends 3 residues past the end of the read, so its final part is completed from the germline J gene. This chain connects TRBV7-9 to TRBJ2-3; maybe TRBD1 (5 bases). The CDR3 length is 14 residues. Looked up from germline, CDR1 is SEHNR and CDR2 is FQNEAQ (reference sequence). V shed 3 bases and J shed 2 bases, with 9 bases lying between them. The CDR3 protein is CASSLGQPTDTQYF. The covered CDR3 bases are TGTGCCAGCAGCTTGGGGCAGCCCACAGATACG.

This clone was observed a few times. The read terminates 3 residues before the CDR3 end, so the remaining end is supplied by the germline J gene. This sequence joins TRBV7-6 and TRBJ2-7; 7 nucleotides align to TRBD1. J lost 1 base, V lost 5 bases, and 11 bases had no gene match. The germline CDR1 and CDR2 sequences are SGHVS and FNYEAQ. CDR3 length equals 16 residues. The sequenced part of the CDR3 DNA is TGTGCCAGCAGCCCCTGGACAGGAAGAAATTCCTACGAG. Translated, it gives CASSPWTGRNSYE. The full CDR3 protein reads CASSPWTGRNSYEQYF.

This clone was detected many times. The read is 3 residues too short to cover the CDR3 end, so that end is filled in from the germline J gene. V gene TRBV7-2 combines with J gene TRBJ1-2, with TRBD1 as a possible D gene (6 bases). Germline-derived CDR1 and CDR2 are SGHTA and FQGNSA. The CDR3 contains 14 residues. Trimming removed 4 bases at V and 0 bases at J, with 9 bases between. CDR3 protein: CASSSDRANYGYTF. The covered CDR3 bases are TGTGCCAGCAGCTCGGACAGAGCTAACTATGGC.

This clone has a count of ten or more. The read ends 3 residues before the CDR3 terminus; that terminus is restored from the germline J gene. The V and J genes are TRBV6-1 and TRBJ1-2; 9 bases map to TRBD1. Germline values: CDR1 MNHNS, CDR2 SASEGT. The CDR3 is 14 amino acids. The CDR3: CASSEHDRGRGYTF. The sequenced CDR3 bases are TGTGCCAGCAGTGAACATGACAGGGGGAGAGGC.

With regard to this clone: The read ends 3 residues shy of where the CDR3 ends; the end is completed using the germline J gene. The chain couples TRBV19 to TRBJ2-1, with no clear D. Trimming removed 4 bases at V and 2 bases at J, with 15 bases between. Germline V gene data show CDR1 as LNHDA and CDR2 as SQIVND (reference sequence). CDR3 size: 16 residues. The CDR3 here is CASSNTQQFAYNEQFF. The covered CDR3 bases are TGTGCCAGTAGTAATACCCAACAGTTTGCCTACAATGAG.